This paragraph reports one T cell receptor beta chain. The antigen is undetermined. The CDR3 is 13 amino acids. The V gene's germline CDR1 is DFQATT and CDR2 SNEGSKA (reference sequence). V lost 6 bases to trimming and J lost 3 bases; unmatched junction nucleotides: 4. This record comes from a study of T cells after yellow fever vaccination. TCRdb re-derived calls from the 5' RACE reads in MiXCR, one entry per CDR3 protein. The sample carries approximately 300,000 distinct CDR3 sequences, roughly 10% recorded once. Overall study findings and caveats: Abundant bulk-derived clonotypes could contaminate FACS-sorted repertoires.

This material consisted of CD4+ T cells sorted from PBMCs, taken 45 days after the yellow fever booster vaccination. The TCR originated in a young man who received the YFV17D yellow fever vaccine. This chain joins TRBV20-1 and TRBJ1-5; 8 bases are a match to TRBD1. This CDR3 reads CSADRGPNQPQHF. The CDR3 DNA reads as TGCAGTGCAGACAGGGGCCCCAATCAGCCCCAGCATTTT.